A single sample gave rise to the 5 T cell receptor beta chains below, sequenced in a study of T cells in Graves' hyperthyroidism and ophthalmopathy. Using RNA transcripts as the source, TCR beta CDR3 regions were amplified. Carried out on the TCR CDR3, a first-round RT-PCR used the HTBI primer set. Each CDR3 protein is one row after TCRdb ran MiXCR on the multiplex PCR reads. The sample lists about 520,000 distinct CDR3 sequences, roughly 20% occurring once. Specimen: blood. These receptors all come from a man in his late teens or twenties with Graves' hyperthyroidism.

CDR3 in DNA: TGTGCCAGCATGGCCCACGAGTCCAGGGGGACTTACGAGCAGTACTTC. Protein product: CASMAHESRGTYEQYF. The rearrangement links TRBV6-1 to TRBJ2-7, with TRBD1 as a possible D gene (7 bases). The CDR3 covers 16 residues. CDR1 is MNHNS and CDR2 is SASEGT in the germline V gene. V lost 7 bases to trimming and J lost 4 bases, with 23 bases between them.

The DNA of the CDR3 is TGTGCCAGCAGTTTAGGCACAGGGCGGGATGGCTACACCTTC. Its translation is CASSLGTGRDGYTF. The chain carries TRBV27 and TRBJ1-2, with D perhaps matching TRBD1 (6 bases). CDR1 and CDR2 (germline): MNHEY, SMNVEV (reference sequence). The CDR3 consists of 14 residues. V dropped 2 bases and J dropped 6 bases, with 13 bases sitting between them.

With respect to this clonotype: A read error is possible here, since a much larger clone lies one base away. V usage is TRBV7-9 and J usage is TRBJ2-4; 8 nucleotides match TRBD1. The CDR3 loop spans 11 amino acids. The ends lost 3 bases at V and 14 bases at J; junction bases unmatched: 3. The germline CDR1 and CDR2 sequences are SEHNR and FQNEAQ (reference sequence). CDR3 sequence reads: CASSFGQGKYF. Here the CDR3 DNA reads TGTGCCAGCAGCTTCGGACAGGGAAAGTACTTC.

The rearrangement uses TRBV12-3 or TRBV12-4 and TRBJ1-2; D may be TRBD1 (5 bases). V was pared by 4 bases and J by 6 bases, with 18 bases between. The CDR3 totals 15 residues. The CDR3 spells CASSSSTETSNGYTF. The CDR3 DNA follows: TGTGCCAGCAGTTCGTCGACAGAAACCTCCAATGGCTACACCTTC.

This clonotype has ten or more counts. The V and J genes are TRBV12-3 or TRBV12-4 and TRBJ2-7; 7 bases fit TRBD1. The CDR3 has 14 residues. V lost 5 bases and J lost 5; bases outside the gene matches: 9. CDR3 DNA: TGTGCCAGCAGTCGAGGGACAGTTTCCCACGAGCAGTACTTC. Translating it yields CASSRGTVSHEQYF.